Detailed here is one T cell receptor beta chain. Its antigen is undetermined. The entry originates in a study of cytomegalovirus exposure and HLA in healthy donors. Study background: Genetic ancestry analysis placed 75% to 85% of the 398 donors that were genotyped in the Caucasian-associated cluster. General study points: Sequence variants that were highly shared formed a cluster that was likely a sequencing artifact.

With 3 bases clipped from V and 7 bases from J, the junction kept 5 bases outside the gene matches. Germline V lookup: CDR1 MDHEN, CDR2 SYDVKM. The CDR3 sequence is 14 residues long. With 60 Vbeta and 13 Jbeta primers, the PCR was carried out. The table came from immunoSEQ multiplex PCR; TCRdb's copy has only in-frame clones and leaves some out. The table records 150,000 or so clones, 75% to 90% of them present only once. The sample consisted of PBMCs. The chain joins TRBV28 to TRBJ1-4, with 7 positions matching TRBD1. The TCR originated in a woman aged 18-29 years in good health and CMV-seronegative. This CDR3 is CASSFTGTAEKLFF. DNA for the CDR3: TGTGCCAGCAGTTTCACCGGGACAGCTGAAAAACTGTTTTTT. Full variable domain (missing parts from reference TRBV28 and TRBJ1-4): DVKVTQSSRYLVKRTGEKVFLECVQDMDHENMFWYRQDPGLGLRLIYFSYDVKMKEKGDIPEGYSVSREKKERFSLILESASTNQTSMYLCASSFTGTAEKLFFGSGTQLSVL.